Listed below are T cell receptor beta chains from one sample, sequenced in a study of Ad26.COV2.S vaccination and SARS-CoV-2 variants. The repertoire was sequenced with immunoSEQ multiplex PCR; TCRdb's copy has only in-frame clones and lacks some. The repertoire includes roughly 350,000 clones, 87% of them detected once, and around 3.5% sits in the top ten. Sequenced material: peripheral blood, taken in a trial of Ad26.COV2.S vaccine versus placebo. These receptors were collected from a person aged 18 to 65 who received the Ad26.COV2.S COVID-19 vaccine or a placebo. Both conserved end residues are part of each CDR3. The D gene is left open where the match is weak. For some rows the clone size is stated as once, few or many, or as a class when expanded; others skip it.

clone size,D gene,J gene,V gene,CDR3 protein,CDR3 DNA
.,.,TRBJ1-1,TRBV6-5,CASSYSRFGTAFF,TGTGCCAGCAGTTACTCAAGATTTGGGACGGCTTTCTTT
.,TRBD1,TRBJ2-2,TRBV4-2,CASSQDLRGTGNTGELFF,TGTGCCAGCAGCCAAGATTTAAGAGGGACAGGGAACACCGGGGAGCTGTTTTTT
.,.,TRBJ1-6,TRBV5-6,CASRIGRNNSPLHF,TGTGCCAGCAGGATAGGTAGGAATAATTCACCCCTCCACTTT
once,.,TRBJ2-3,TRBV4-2,CASSQPMFGASTDTQYF,TGTGCCAGCAGCCAACCCATGTTCGGGGCTAGCACAGATACGCAGTATTTT
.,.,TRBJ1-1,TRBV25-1,CASSELQGSEAFF,TGTGCCAGCAGTGAGCTCCAGGGGTCCGAAGCTTTCTTT
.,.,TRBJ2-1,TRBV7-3,CASSLTADNEQFF,TGTGCCAGCAGCTTAACGGCAGACAATGAGCAGTTCTTC
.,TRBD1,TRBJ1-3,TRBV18,CAGGQGAGNTIYF,TGTGCCGGGGGACAGGGAGCTGGAAACACCATATATTTT
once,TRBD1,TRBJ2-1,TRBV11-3,CASSFRQGAEQFF,TGTGCCAGCAGCTTTCGACAGGGCGCTGAGCAGTTCTTC
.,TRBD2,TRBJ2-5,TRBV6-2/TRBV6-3,CASSLAGVETQYF,TGTGCCAGCAGTTTAGCGGGGGTGGAGACCCAGTACTTC
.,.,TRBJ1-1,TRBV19,CASSPKSGTEAFF,TGTGCCAGTAGTCCAAAGTCGGGCACTGAAGCTTTCTTT
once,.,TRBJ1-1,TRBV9,CASSVDGGKNTEAFF,TGTGCCAGCAGCGTAGATGGGGGTAAGAACACTGAAGCTTTCTTT
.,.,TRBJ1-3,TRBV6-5,CASTRSGNTIYF,TGTGCCAGCACCCGTTCTGGAAACACCATATATTTT
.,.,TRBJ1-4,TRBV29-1,CSVVEGSTNEKLFF,TGCAGCGTTGTAGAGGGTTCAACTAATGAAAAACTGTTTTTT
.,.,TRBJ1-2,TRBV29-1,CSVGTPYGYTF,TGCAGCGTTGGGACCCCCTATGGCTACACCTTC
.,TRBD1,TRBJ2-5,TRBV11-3,CASSRQGQETQYF,TGTGCCAGCAGTCGACAGGGGCAAGAGACCCAGTACTTC
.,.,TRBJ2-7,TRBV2,CARRQTLFGEQYF,TGTGCCAGAAGACAAACCCTATTTGGCGAGCAGTACTTC
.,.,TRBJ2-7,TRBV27,CASSLTGLYEQYF,TGTGCCAGCAGTCTTACAGGGTTATACGAGCAGTACTTC
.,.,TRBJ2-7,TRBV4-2,CASSQDRGTASYEQYF,TGTGCCAGCAGCCAAGATCGCGGGACAGCGTCCTACGAGCAGTACTTC
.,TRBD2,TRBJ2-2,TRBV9,CASSVRRGANTGELFF,TGTGCCAGCAGCGTAAGGCGGGGGGCGAACACCGGGGAGCTGTTTTTT
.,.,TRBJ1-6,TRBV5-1,CASSLDRVDNSPLHF,TGCGCCAGCAGCTTGGACAGGGTGGATAATTCACCCCTCCACTTT
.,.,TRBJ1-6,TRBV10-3,CATTGGQDNSPLHF,TGTGCCACGACTGGGGGACAAGATAATTCACCCCTCCACTTT
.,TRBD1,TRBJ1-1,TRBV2,CASPPGQVSNEAFF,TGTGCCAGTCCCCCGGGACAGGTGTCAAATGAAGCTTTCTTT
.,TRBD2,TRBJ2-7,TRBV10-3,CAIRTSGGPYEQYF,TGTGCCATACGGACTAGCGGGGGCCCCTACGAGCAGTACTTC
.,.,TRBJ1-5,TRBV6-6,CASSARKSDNQPQHF,TGTGCCAGCAGTGCCCGGAAGTCTGACAATCAGCCCCAGCATTTT